This entry lists 27 T cell receptor beta chains sequenced from one sample in a study of vaccination and CD4 T cells after COVID-19. Treatment noted: roughly 10-day PBMC culture with coronavirus spike peptide pools or control peptides (ViraFEST assay). Their cognate antigens are unknown. The Oncomine TCR Beta short-read assay sequenced DNA from cultured CD4+ T cells. TCRdb itself ran the PCR reads through MiXCR, one entry per CDR3 protein. Among around 13,000 distinct CDR3 sequences listed, approximately 79% were seen once. Sequenced: CD4+ T cells from blood, cultured in vitro. Source of these receptors: a human donor who had recovered from COVID-19.

DNA of the CDR3: TGTGCCAGTTTACTTGCAGATACGCAGTATTTT. This encodes CASLLADTQYF. This rearrangement joins TRBV6-1 to TRBJ2-3; unclear D gene. V gave up 9 bases and J gave up 4 bases, with 8 bases separating them. CDR1 is MNHNS, CDR2 SASEGT, per germline. The CDR3 runs 11 residues.

The genes are TRBV28 and TRBJ1-5; no firm D call. This CDR3 is 13 amino acids long. Germline CDR1 reads MDHEN; CDR2 reads SYDVKM. CDR3 in DNA: TGTGCGGGCCGGACGGGTAGCAATCAGCCCCAGCATTTT. This gives the protein CAGRTGSNQPQHF.

In this sample, this clonotype turned up once. The chain is built from TRBV24-1 and TRBJ1-1; weak D call: TRBD1 (5 bases). V lost 4 bases to trimming and J lost 1 base, with 9 bases between them. The CDR3 has 14 amino acids. Germline values: CDR1 KGHDR, CDR2 SFDVKD. CDR3 bases: TGTGCCACCAGTGAGGACGACAGGAACACTGAAGCTTTCTTT. Its protein is CATSEDDRNTEAFF.

This clonotype was seen a single time. The rearrangement links TRBV9 to TRBJ1-6; no firm D call. From germline, CDR1 is SGDLS and CDR2 YYNGEE. This CDR3 is built from 13 residues. Trimming stripped 4 bases from V and 6 bases from J, with 8 bases between. This CDR3 is CASSPRINSPLHF. The CDR3 coding sequence is TGTGCCAGCAGCCCACGGATTAATTCACCCCTCCACTTT. Filled out from reference TRBV9 and TRBJ1-6, the complete variable domain reads DSGVTQTPKHLITATGQRVTLRCSPRSGDLSVYWYQQSLDQGLQFLIQYYNGEERAKGNILERFSAQQFPDLHSELNLSSLELGDSALYFCASSPRINSPLHFGNGTRLTVT.

This chain uses TRBV20-1 with TRBJ1-5; D possibly corresponds to TRBD1 (5 bases). Germline V lookup: CDR1 DFQATT, CDR2 SNEGSKA (reference sequence). Trimming cost V 3 bases and J 1 base, with 16 bases left between them. The CDR3 totals 16 residues. CDR3 DNA sequence: TGCAGTGCTAGGTTTCAGGGCCGGGGGAGCAATCAGCCCCAGCATTTT. Translating gives CSARFQGRGSNQPQHF.

This rearrangement joins TRBV20-1 to TRBJ1-6; the match to TRBD1 covers 8 bases. J gave up 7 bases and V 3 bases, and 11 bases lay outside the gene matches. The CDR3 runs to 16 residues. The germline CDR1 and CDR2 sequences are DFQATT and SNEGSKA (reference sequence). The CDR3 spells CSARPQLQGGNSPLHF. The CDR3 nucleotides are TGCAGTGCTAGGCCCCAGCTACAGGGGGGGAATTCACCCCTCCACTTT.

The rearrangement joins TRBV5-5 to TRBJ1-2; TRBD1 aligns across 7 bases. This CDR3 comprises 14 residues. Trimming took 4 bases from V and 0 from J; bases not matched to a gene: 3. Germline CDR1 and CDR2: SGHKS and YYEKEE (reference sequence). Written as DNA, the CDR3 is TGTGCCAGCAGCCGGACAGGAGCTAACTATGGCTACACCTTC. Its translation: CASSRTGANYGYTF. Filled out from reference TRBV5-5 and TRBJ1-2, the complete variable domain reads DAGVTQSPTHLIKTRGQQVTLRCSPISGHKSVSWYQQVLGQGPQFIFQYYEKEERGRGNFPDRFSARQFPNYSSELNVNALLLGDSALYLCASSRTGANYGYTFGSGTRLTVV.

The chain is built from TRBV20-1 and TRBJ2-5; D is ambiguous. Trimming took 0 bases from V and 5 from J, leaving 16 bases between them. CDR1 is DFQATT, CDR2 SNEGSKA, per germline (reference sequence). The CDR3 has 15 amino acids. The CDR3 nucleotides are TGCAGTGCTAGAGATCCGTGGTCCTCCTGGGAGACCCAGTACTTC. Its translation: CSARDPWSSWETQYF.

The chain recombines TRBV6-1 with TRBJ2-6; 9 positions match TRBD1. J gave up 0 bases and V 6 bases, and 0 bases lay outside the gene matches. The germline V gene encodes CDR1 MNHNS and CDR2 SASEGT. The CDR3 runs 15 residues. The CDR3: CASRTGGSGANVLTF. The DNA of the CDR3 is TGTGCCAGCAGGACAGGGGGCTCTGGGGCCAACGTCCTGACTTTC.

This chain's CDR3 is CASSLVASGAYNEQFF. CDR3 nucleotide sequence: TGCGCCAGCAGCTTGGTTGCCAGCGGGGCCTACAATGAGCAGTTCTTC. The V call is TRBV5-1, the J call TRBJ2-1; 7 bases agree with TRBD2. With 0 bases clipped from V and 2 bases from J, the junction kept 5 bases outside the gene matches. From germline, CDR1 is SGHRS and CDR2 YFSETQ. The CDR3 has 16 amino acids.

The CDR3 DNA follows: TGTGCCAGCAGTGAGGCGAGGGCCAGGTCTTTGCACGGGGAGCTGTTTTTT. Translating it yields CASSEARARSLHGELFF. The J gene is TRBJ2-2, the V gene TRBV2; D is possibly TRBD2 (5 bases). The CDR3 sequence is 17 residues long. The germline V gene encodes CDR1 SNHLY and CDR2 FYNNEI. Trimming left V 3 bases short and J 7 bases short, with 21 bases between. The full variable domain, in which reference TRBV2 and TRBJ2-2 provide the parts outside the CDR3, is EPEVTQTPSHQVTQMGQEVILRCVPISNHLYFYWYRQILGQKVEFLVSFYNNEISEKSEIFDDQFSVERPDGSNFTLKIRSTKLEDSAMYFCASSEARARSLHGELFFGEGSRLTVL.

The rearrangement uses TRBV6-1 and TRBJ1-1; 8 nucleotides agree with TRBD1. The CDR3 extends over 14 amino acids. J lost 1 base, V lost 6 bases, and 4 bases had no gene match. Per the germline V gene, CDR1 is MNHNS and CDR2 is SASEGT. CDR3 region: CASRTDRGNTEAFF. The CDR3 nucleotides read TGTGCCAGCAGGACCGACAGGGGGAACACTGAAGCTTTCTTT.

This clonotype was seen only once. The V call is TRBV7-6, the J call TRBJ2-5; no reliable D call. Germline V gene data show CDR1 as SGHVS and CDR2 as FNYEAQ. The CDR3 has 11 residues. Trimming stripped 5 bases from V and 5 bases from J, with 6 bases between. The CDR3 sequence is CASSPSETQYF. In nucleotides, the CDR3 is TGTGCCAGCAGCCCCTCGGAGACCCAGTACTTC.

CDR3: CASSNPLPGTEAFF. In DNA form, the CDR3 reads TGTGCCAGCTCAAATCCCCTACCGGGCACTGAAGCTTTCTTT. This rearrangement joins TRBV7-2 to TRBJ1-1; unclear D gene. Trimming took off 8 bases at V and 4 bases at J, with 17 bases between the two ends. CDR1 is SGHTA, CDR2 FQGNSA, per germline. This CDR3 has 14 amino acids.

CDR3 nucleotide sequence: TGTGCCACTGGGATTCCCGGGACAGGATCCTACGAGCAGTACTTC. It is translated as CATGIPGTGSYEQYF. The chain is built from TRBV15 and TRBJ2-7; 8 bases align to TRBD1. V lost 9 bases to trimming and J lost 1 base; unmatched junction nucleotides: 11. CDR3 length equals 15 residues. Germline CDR1 LNHNV, CDR2 YYDKDF (reference sequence).

The V call is TRBV6-1, the J call TRBJ1-1; D possibly corresponds to TRBD1 (5 bases). The CDR3 is 14 residues long. Germline assignment: CDR1 MNHNS and CDR2 SASEGT. Trimming cost V 6 bases and J 0 bases, with 11 bases left between them. CDR3 residues: CASRPGPLNTEAFF. In DNA form, the CDR3 reads TGTGCCAGCAGACCGGGACCTTTGAACACTGAAGCTTTCTTT.

CDR3 region: CASSKQGDTEAFF. Here the CDR3 DNA reads TGTGCCAGCAGCAAGCAGGGGGACACTGAAGCTTTCTTT. The chain uses TRBV21-1 and TRBJ1-1; the D call TRBD1 from the table was never checked on the DNA. TRBV21-1 is marked as a pseudogene. The CDR3 runs to 13 residues.

The rearrangement uses TRBV6-1 and TRBJ2-5, with 7 bases identical to TRBD1. Germline V CDR1 and CDR2: MNHNS, SASEGT. V was clipped by 7 bases and J by 4 bases; unmatched bases: 3. This CDR3 contains 12 residues. The CDR3 here is CASKTGSETQYF. CDR3 nucleotide sequence: TGTGCCAGCAAGACAGGGTCAGAGACCCAGTACTTC.

This clonotype has just a few counts. J is TRBJ2-7 and V is TRBV14; D is undetermined. This CDR3 has 13 residues. Germline V lookup: CDR1 SGHDN, CDR2 FVKESK. The V gene lost 4 bases and the J gene lost 6 bases, with 13 bases spanning the gap. The CDR3: CASSLLLVSEQYF. CDR3 DNA sequence: TGTGCCAGCAGCCTCCTTTTGGTCTCCGAGCAGTACTTC. The entire variable domain, with the rest obtained from reference TRBV14 and TRBJ2-7, is as follows: EAGVTQFPSHSVIEKGQTVTLRCDPISGHDNLYWYRRVMGKEIKFLLHFVKESKQDESGMPNNRFLAERTGGTYSTLKVQPAELEDSGVYFCASSLLLVSEQYFGPGTRLTVT.

V usage is TRBV19 and J usage is TRBJ2-5, with 11 bases matching TRBD2. The germline V gene has CDR1 LNHDA and CDR2 SQIVND (reference sequence). Losses at the gene ends were 4 bases for V and 5 bases for J; bases not matched to a gene: 9. This CDR3 region has 16 residues. This chain's CDR3 is CASSTILAGGPETQYF. The DNA for the CDR3 is TGTGCCAGTAGTACGATTTTAGCGGGAGGGCCGGAGACCCAGTACTTC.

The V gene is TRBV7-2, the J gene TRBJ2-5; TRBD1 is a possible D gene (5 bases). Per the germline V gene, CDR1 is SGHTA and CDR2 is FQGNSA. The CDR3 length is 12 residues. The V end lost 1 base, the J end lost 6 bases, and 6 bases lay between the germline ends. DNA of the CDR3: TGTGCCAGCAGCTTAGAGGGGAAGACCCAGTACTTC. It is translated as CASSLEGKTQYF.

The chain couples TRBV25-1 to TRBJ2-6; D could derive from TRBD1 or TRBD2 (7 bases each). This CDR3 contains 17 residues. Germline CDR1 and CDR2: MGHDK and SYGVNS. V was clipped by 4 bases and J by 4 bases, with 17 bases between them. CDR3 residues: CASSGGTAGRGANVLTF. CDR3 coding DNA: TGTGCCAGCAGTGGGGGGACAGCGGGAAGAGGGGCCAACGTCCTGACTTTC.

This clonotype is deemed large. The rearrangement links TRBV7-6 to TRBJ2-7; 7 bases align to TRBD2. V dropped 1 base and J dropped 3; count of bases not matched to a gene: 3. Germline V gene data show CDR1 as SGHVS and CDR2 as FNYEAQ. The CDR3 has 14 amino acids. Here the CDR3 reads CASSLGLAGYEQYF. CDR3 sequence (DNA): TGTGCCAGCAGCTTAGGACTAGCCGGCTACGAGCAGTACTTC.

The rearrangement joins TRBV20-1 to TRBJ1-3; a possible D gene is TRBD1 (6 bases). The length of the CDR3 is 13 residues. Germline CDR1 is DFQATT and CDR2 is SNEGSKA (reference sequence). The V end was cut by 6 bases, the J end by 5 bases, with 14 bases between. The CDR3 spells CSARGAGRNTIYF. The CDR3 region has the DNA TGCAGTGCCCGGGGGGCAGGGCGAAACACCATATATTTT.

CDR3 loop: CASKSGALRNEQFF. In nucleotides, the CDR3 is TGTGCCAGCAAATCCGGGGCTCTGAGGAATGAGCAGTTCTTC. The rearrangement links TRBV6-2 or TRBV6-3 to TRBJ2-1; D tentatively fits TRBD1 or TRBD2 (5 bases each). The CDR3 contains 14 residues. Per germline, CDR1 MNHEY and CDR2 SVGEGT. The V gene lost 7 bases and the J gene lost 7 bases, with 17 bases spanning the gap.

The V and J genes are TRBV10-3 and TRBJ1-1; 9 bases align to TRBD1. V shed 5 bases, J shed 6 bases, and the junction held 4 bases outside the gene matches. The germline V gene has CDR1 ENHRY and CDR2 SYGVKD. This CDR3 region has 13 residues. The CDR3 coding sequence is TGTGCCATCAGTCTACAGGGGGCGGCTGAAGCTTTCTTT. This encodes CAISLQGAAEAFF.

DNA of the CDR3: TGTGCCAGCAGCTGGGACAGGGAGCGGCTTAATTCACCCCTCCACTTT. Protein: CASSWDRERLNSPLHF. This sequence joins TRBV7-9 and TRBJ1-6, with TRBD1 matching over 9 bases. CDR3 size: 16 residues. CDR1 and CDR2 (germline): SEHNR, FQNEAQ (reference sequence). With V trimmed by 4 bases and J by 6 bases, 7 bases remained unmatched.